Listed below are T cell receptor beta chains from one sample, sequenced in a study of blood T cell repertoires in COVID-19. Assay: immunoSEQ multiplex PCR; the TCRdb copy retains only in-frame clones and omits some. The data hold about 520,000 clones, with approximately 85% observed a single time. Sequencing used peripheral blood. The receptors originated from a human donor in a cohort sampled during active COVID-19. Each CDR3 is given with its conserved first and last residue. The order of the fields is D gene, V gene, J gene, clone size, CDR3 protein, CDR3 DNA. The D gene is left open where the match is weak. Part of the rows lack a size; the others show once, few, many or a class for expanded clones.

d_gene: .
v_gene: TRBV7-2
j_gene: TRBJ2-5
abundance: .
CDR3aa: CASSLGIAETQYF
CDR3nt: TGTGCCAGCAGCTTAGGTATAGCGGAGACCCAGTACTTC

d_gene: TRBD1
v_gene: TRBV2
j_gene: TRBJ2-7
abundance: .
CDR3aa: CASSLRDRSYEQYF
CDR3nt: TGTGCCAGCAGCCTCCGGGACAGGTCCTACGAGCAGTACTTC

d_gene: TRBD2
v_gene: TRBV5-1
j_gene: TRBJ2-1
abundance: .
CDR3aa: CASSLEASGRGEQFF
CDR3nt: TGCGCCAGCAGCTTGGAGGCTAGCGGGAGAGGTGAGCAGTTCTTC

d_gene: .
v_gene: TRBV14
j_gene: TRBJ1-1
abundance: once
CDR3aa: CASSRQVNTEAFF
CDR3nt: TGTGCCAGCAGCCGACAAGTTAACACTGAAGCTTTCTTT

d_gene: TRBD2
v_gene: TRBV4-3
j_gene: TRBJ2-1
abundance: few
CDR3aa: CASSLRPLAVSYNEQFF
CDR3nt: TGCGCCAGCAGCCTCCGCCCTCTAGCGGTCTCCTACAATGAGCAGTTCTTC

d_gene: .
v_gene: TRBV24-1
j_gene: TRBJ2-2
abundance: .
CDR3aa: CATSDTGTQRGSGELFF
CDR3nt: TGTGCCACCAGTGACACCGGGACTCAAAGGGGATCCGGGGAGCTGTTTTTT

d_gene: TRBD2
v_gene: TRBV7-2
j_gene: TRBJ2-7
abundance: .
CDR3aa: CASSLVAGGDEQYF
CDR3nt: TGTGCCAGCAGCTTAGTAGCGGGAGGGGACGAGCAGTACTTC

d_gene: TRBD2
v_gene: TRBV6-5
j_gene: TRBJ2-7
abundance: .
CDR3aa: CASRNILAGNEQYF
CDR3nt: TGTGCCAGCAGGAACATTCTAGCGGGAAACGAGCAGTACTTC

d_gene: TRBD2
v_gene: TRBV7-2
j_gene: TRBJ2-5
abundance: .
CDR3aa: CASSLTGLAEGPYF
CDR3nt: TGTGCCAGCAGCCTCACAGGACTAGCGGAGGGGCCCTACTTC

d_gene: TRBD1
v_gene: TRBV15
j_gene: TRBJ2-3
abundance: once
CDR3aa: CATSRRQGTDTQYF
CDR3nt: TGTGCCACCAGCAGAAGACAGGGAACAGATACGCAGTATTTT

d_gene: TRBD1
v_gene: TRBV6-5
j_gene: TRBJ1-6
abundance: few
CDR3aa: CASGRQGVGNSPLHF
CDR3nt: TGTGCCAGCGGTAGACAGGGGGTTGGTAATTCACCCCTCCACTTT

d_gene: TRBD1
v_gene: TRBV6-5
j_gene: TRBJ1-2
abundance: .
CDR3aa: CASSYVSSADRAGYTF
CDR3nt: TGTGCCAGCAGTTACGTATCGTCGGCGGACAGGGCTGGCTACACCTTC

d_gene: .
v_gene: TRBV10-3
j_gene: TRBJ2-7
abundance: once
CDR3aa: CATATGSLYEQYF
CDR3nt: TGTGCCACCGCAACCGGGTCCCTCTACGAGCAGTACTTC

d_gene: .
v_gene: TRBV6-5
j_gene: TRBJ2-1
abundance: .
CDR3aa: CASSASSSYNEQFF
CDR3nt: TGTGCCAGCAGCGCCAGTTCTTCCTACAATGAGCAGTTCTTC

d_gene: .
v_gene: TRBV18
j_gene: TRBJ2-7
abundance: .
CDR3aa: CASSLSSYEQYF
CDR3nt: TGTGCCAGCTCACTAAGTAGCTACGAGCAGTACTTC

d_gene: .
v_gene: TRBV5-1
j_gene: TRBJ1-1
abundance: once
CDR3aa: CASSSTLNTEAFF
CDR3nt: TGCGCCAGCAGCTCAACACTGAACACTGAAGCTTTCTTT

d_gene: .
v_gene: TRBV2
j_gene: TRBJ1-1
abundance: .
CDR3aa: CASRERTGGTEAFF
CDR3nt: TGTGCCAGCAGAGAAAGGACGGGAGGAACTGAAGCTTTCTTT

d_gene: .
v_gene: TRBV5-1
j_gene: TRBJ1-1
abundance: .
CDR3aa: CASSLAAGDFTEAFF
CDR3nt: TGCGCCAGCAGCTTGGCGGCAGGGGATTTCACTGAAGCTTTCTTT

d_gene: TRBD2
v_gene: TRBV10-2
j_gene: TRBJ2-7
abundance: few
CDR3aa: CASRDSGSSYEQYF
CDR3nt: TGCGCCAGCAGGGACAGCGGGAGCTCCTACGAGCAGTACTTC

d_gene: .
v_gene: TRBV7-9
j_gene: TRBJ1-5
abundance: .
CDR3aa: CASSLARGRGNQPQHF
CDR3nt: TGTGCCAGCAGCTTAGCGCGTGGCAGGGGCAATCAGCCCCAGCATTTT

d_gene: TRBD1
v_gene: TRBV7-6
j_gene: TRBJ1-3
abundance: .
CDR3aa: CASSLGQRNSGNTIYF
CDR3nt: TGTGCCAGCAGCTTGGGACAGCGAAACTCTGGAAACACCATATATTTT

d_gene: .
v_gene: TRBV30
j_gene: TRBJ1-2
abundance: few
CDR3aa: CAWSEGLNYGYTF
CDR3nt: TGTGCCTGGAGTGAGGGGCTGAACTATGGCTACACCTTC

d_gene: TRBD1
v_gene: TRBV4-2
j_gene: TRBJ1-5
abundance: .
CDR3aa: CASSQDQGQPTNQPQHF
CDR3nt: TGTGCCAGCAGCCAAGACCAGGGACAGCCTACCAATCAGCCCCAGCATTTT

d_gene: .
v_gene: TRBV29-1
j_gene: TRBJ2-1
abundance: .
CDR3aa: CSVAPGSYNEQFF
CDR3nt: TGCAGCGTTGCTCCGGGGTCCTACAATGAGCAGTTCTTC

d_gene: TRBD2
v_gene: TRBV30
j_gene: TRBJ2-2
abundance: .
CDR3aa: CAWSPSVFLAGGGVLFF
CDR3nt: TGTGCCTGGAGTCCCTCCGTTTTCCTAGCGGGAGGAGGCGTGCTGTTTTTT

d_gene: TRBD2
v_gene: TRBV4-3
j_gene: TRBJ2-3
abundance: .
CDR3aa: CASSQVGGRSDTQYF
CDR3nt: TGCGCCAGCAGCCAGGTGGGCGGGAGATCAGATACGCAGTATTTT

d_gene: TRBD2
v_gene: TRBV5-1
j_gene: TRBJ2-1
abundance: few
CDR3aa: CASSLMTSGSSHEQFF
CDR3nt: TGCGCCAGCAGCCTAATGACTAGCGGGAGTTCCCATGAGCAGTTCTTC

d_gene: TRBD1
v_gene: TRBV19
j_gene: TRBJ1-2
abundance: .
CDR3aa: CASSISDRVYGYTF
CDR3nt: TGTGCCAGTAGTATATCGGACAGGGTCTATGGCTACACCTTC

d_gene: .
v_gene: TRBV7-8
j_gene: TRBJ2-1
abundance: .
CDR3aa: CASSSRQGTNEQFF
CDR3nt: TGTGCCAGCAGCTCAAGGCAGGGTACGAATGAGCAGTTCTTC

d_gene: .
v_gene: TRBV18
j_gene: TRBJ2-5
abundance: few
CDR3aa: CASSLIQGSMETQYF
CDR3nt: TGTGCCAGCTCCCTCATCCAGGGCTCTATGGAGACCCAGTACTTC